One sample yielded the 9 T cell receptor beta chains listed below, sequenced in a study of regulatory T cells in long-lasting Graves disease. As to time point: persistent/refractory GD, antithyroid drugs over 5 years with positive TRAb. Extracted RNA from PBMCs served as the source of the TCR library. Building of the TCR beta libraries involved iRepertoire HTBI primers and Arm-PCR of CDR3 regions. One entry per CDR3 protein results from TCRdb running MiXCR on the multiplex PCR reads. The table has approximately 350,000 distinct CDR3 sequences, more than 20% seen once. The sample was peripheral blood mononuclear cells (PBMCs), taken when the disease was refractory, from a patient treated with antithyroid drugs. The receptors stem from a middle-aged woman with Graves disease.

This clonotype came up many times. The DNA of the CDR3 is TGTGCCAGCAGCCAAGACCAGCGGGAGGGTTACGAGCAGTACTTC. Protein product: CASSQDQREGYEQYF. The chain recombines TRBV3-1 with TRBJ2-7, with 10 bases fitting TRBD2. The CDR3 covers 15 residues. Germline V gene lookup returns CDR1 LGHDT and CDR2 YNNKEL (reference sequence). The V and J ends lost 0 bases and 4 bases, in that order; junction bases with no gene match: 3.

CDR3 sequence reads: CASTIIEGDGPQHF. As DNA, the CDR3 is TGTGCCAGCACCATTATCGAGGGGGACGGGCCCCAGCATTTT. This chain connects TRBV6-1 to TRBJ1-5; D is perhaps TRBD1 (6 bases). CDR1 MNHNS and CDR2 SASEGT come from the germline V gene. Trimming removed 7 bases from V and 9 bases from J, with 19 bases in between. The CDR3 extends over 14 amino acids.

This clonotype has only a few counts. The rearrangement links TRBV5-6 to TRBJ1-6; D is perhaps TRBD1 (6 bases). V lost 2 bases and J 7 bases, leaving 10 bases between the germline ends. The germline gives CDR1 SGHDT, CDR2 YYEEEE. This CDR3 is 14 amino acids long. The CDR3 reads CASSFGGGNSPLHF. CDR3 in DNA: TGTGCCAGCAGCTTCGGAGGGGGAAATTCACCCCTCCACTTT.

This clonotype was counted many times. This rearrangement joins TRBV18 to TRBJ1-5; D ambiguous. V was pared by 5 bases and J by 6 bases, with 14 bases between. This CDR3 has 14 residues. CDR1 is KGHSH, CDR2 LQKENI, per germline. DNA for the CDR3: TGTGCCAGCTCATCAGGACCGGGAGGTCAGCCCCAGCATTTT. It yields the protein CASSSGPGGQPQHF.

This clonotype has only a few counts. The V gene is TRBV14, the J gene TRBJ2-5; 11 bases are a match to TRBD2. There are 17 residues in the CDR3. From germline, CDR1 is SGHDN and CDR2 FVKESK. The V segment lost 4 bases and the J segment 2 bases; nucleotides outside the gene matches: 9. CDR3 loop: CASSPRTSGQFQETQYF. The CDR3 DNA follows: TGTGCCAGCAGCCCGAGGACTAGCGGGCAGTTTCAAGAGACCCAGTACTTC.

This clonotype was detected only a few times. This rearrangement joins TRBV12-3 or TRBV12-4 to TRBJ2-1; D is ambiguous. The CDR3 totals 16 residues. Trimming took off 5 bases at V and 8 bases at J, with 22 bases between the two ends. The CDR3 DNA sequence: TGTGCCAGCAGTCACCTGAGTTCGTCTTGGGGTTATGAGCAGTTCTTC. It is translated as CASSHLSSSWGYEQFF.

V is TRBV7-9 and J is TRBJ2-3; D is perhaps TRBD2 (6 bases). The CDR3 loop spans 15 amino acids. Germline loops: CDR1 SEHNR, CDR2 FQNEAQ (reference sequence). V lost 7 bases and J lost 7, with 21 bases in between. The CDR3 nucleotides are TGTGCCAGCAACTTGGCAACGGGAGCGAGGAATACGCAGTATTTT. Its translation is CASNLATGARNTQYF. The full variable domain, with the rest looked up from reference TRBV7-9 and TRBJ2-3, is DTGVSQNPRHKITKRGQNVTFRCDPISEHNRLYWYRQTLGQGPEFLTYFQNEAQLEKSRLLSDRFSAERPKGSFSTLEIQRTEQGDSAMYLCASNLATGARNTQYFGPGTRLTVL.

This clonotype appeared many times. V usage is TRBV15 and J usage is TRBJ2-7; D is unclear. Germline V gene sequence: CDR1 LNHNV, CDR2 YYDKDF (reference sequence). The length of the CDR3 is 13 residues. The V end was cut by 2 bases, the J end by 2 bases, with 7 bases between. CDR3 amino acids: CATSRHPPYEQYF. As DNA, the CDR3 is TGTGCCACCAGCAGACACCCCCCCTACGAGCAGTACTTC. The full variable domain, rest sourced from reference TRBV15 and TRBJ2-7, is DAMVIQNPRYQVTQFGKPVTLSCSQTLNHNVMYWYQQKSSQAPKLLFHYYDKDFNNEADTPDNFQSRRPNTSFCFLDIRSPGLGDTAMYLCATSRHPPYEQYFGPGTRLTVT.

The gene calls are TRBV19 and TRBJ2-3, with 13 bases aligning to TRBD2. Per germline, CDR1 LNHDA and CDR2 SQIVND (reference sequence). This CDR3 is built from 18 residues. The V gene end was trimmed by 9 bases and the J gene end by 0 bases; junction bases not matched to a gene: 12. The CDR3 is CARPPPGLAGCSTDTQYF. DNA for the CDR3: TGTGCCAGGCCACCACCGGGACTAGCGGGATGTAGCACAGATACGCAGTATTTT.